The rows below give T cell receptor beta chains drawn from one sample of a study of cytomegalovirus exposure and HLA in healthy donors. Using immunoSEQ multiplex PCR, the repertoire was profiled, and TCRdb retains in-frame clones only, with some absent. Among some 150,000 clones, 80% were seen once, and the ten largest hold 9.7%. Material: PBMCs. These receptors originate from a man younger than 35 in good health and CMV-seropositive. Both conserved end residues are part of each CDR3. The order of the fields is clone size, D gene, J gene, V gene, CDR3 DNA, CDR3 protein. A D gene is named only where the DNA matches it firmly. Only some rows state a clone size, as once, few, many or a class for expanded clones.

clone_size: once; d_call: TRBD2; j_call: TRBJ2-1; v_call: TRBV10-3; cdr3_nt: TGTGCCATCAGTGACCAGCGGGAGGGCCTTGAGCAGTTCTTC; cdr3_aa: CAISDQREGLEQFF
clone_size: few; d_call: TRBD1; j_call: TRBJ1-2; v_call: TRBV14; cdr3_nt: TGTGCCAGCAGCACTCGGACAGGGACTCTCTATGGCTACACCTTC; cdr3_aa: CASSTRTGTLYGYTF
clone_size: -; d_call: -; j_call: TRBJ1-4; v_call: TRBV30; cdr3_nt: TGTGCCTGGAGTAAGGTCTCACAGAAACTGTTTTTT; cdr3_aa: CAWSKVSQKLFF
clone_size: -; d_call: -; j_call: TRBJ1-1; v_call: TRBV4-3; cdr3_nt: TGCGCCAGCAGCCAAGAATTTATGAGTAGCCACACTGAAGCTTTCTTT; cdr3_aa: CASSQEFMSSHTEAFF
clone_size: -; d_call: -; j_call: TRBJ1-2; v_call: TRBV7-9; cdr3_nt: TGTGCCAGCAGCTTAGTTGGGGGGTCGGATGGCTACACCTTC; cdr3_aa: CASSLVGGSDGYTF
clone_size: -; d_call: -; j_call: TRBJ2-1; v_call: TRBV29-1; cdr3_nt: TGCAGCGTTGAAGCCTCCCTCAATGAGCAGTTCTTC; cdr3_aa: CSVEASLNEQFF
clone_size: once; d_call: TRBD1; j_call: TRBJ2-7; v_call: TRBV5-1; cdr3_nt: TGCGCCAGCAGCTCCGGGACAGGGTACGAGCAGTACTTC; cdr3_aa: CASSSGTGYEQYF
clone_size: -; d_call: TRBD2; j_call: TRBJ2-1; v_call: TRBV30; cdr3_nt: TGTGCCTGGAGTGCGACTAGCGGGGAAACTAATGAGCAGTTCTTC; cdr3_aa: CAWSATSGETNEQFF
clone_size: -; d_call: TRBD1; j_call: TRBJ2-1; v_call: TRBV5-6; cdr3_nt: TGTGCCAGCAGCCCACACCGGGACAGGGCCTACAATGAGCAGTTCTTC; cdr3_aa: CASSPHRDRAYNEQFF
clone_size: -; d_call: -; j_call: TRBJ1-5; v_call: TRBV19; cdr3_nt: TGTGCCAGTAGTATAGTAAAGGGGAGCAATCAGCCCCAGCATTTT; cdr3_aa: CASSIVKGSNQPQHF
clone_size: -; d_call: -; j_call: TRBJ1-2; v_call: TRBV7-9; cdr3_nt: TGTGCCAGCAGCCTATCAGTGGAGTTCGGGGGCTACACCTTC; cdr3_aa: CASSLSVEFGGYTF
clone_size: -; d_call: TRBD2; j_call: TRBJ2-1; v_call: TRBV6-1; cdr3_nt: TGTGCCAGCAATGGACTAGTAAATAGTGAGCAGTTCTTC; cdr3_aa: CASNGLVNSEQFF
clone_size: -; d_call: -; j_call: TRBJ2-5; v_call: TRBV10-3; cdr3_nt: TGTGCCATCAGTGAGCCGGGACTCAACCAAGAGACCCAGTACTTC; cdr3_aa: CAISEPGLNQETQYF
clone_size: -; d_call: TRBD2; j_call: TRBJ2-2; v_call: TRBV6-1; cdr3_nt: TGTGCCAGCAGGGGGACTAGCCGTTCCATCGGGGAGCTGTTTTTT; cdr3_aa: CASRGTSRSIGELFF
clone_size: -; d_call: TRBD2; j_call: TRBJ2-7; v_call: TRBV12-5; cdr3_nt: TGTGCTAGTGGTTTGGTGGCTAGCGGGAGGACCTCCTACGAGCAGTACTTC; cdr3_aa: CASGLVASGRTSYEQYF
clone_size: -; d_call: TRBD2; j_call: TRBJ2-7; v_call: TRBV10-3; cdr3_nt: TGTGCCATCAGTGAGTCAGGTACTAGCGAGGACGAGCAGTACTTC; cdr3_aa: CAISESGTSEDEQYF
clone_size: once; d_call: -; j_call: TRBJ1-5; v_call: TRBV5-6; cdr3_nt: TGTGCCAGTTCTAGGGGCACACTGGCCCAGCATTTT; cdr3_aa: CASSRGTLAQHF
clone_size: -; d_call: -; j_call: TRBJ1-6; v_call: TRBV11-1; cdr3_nt: TGTGCCAGCAGCTTAAGGCAGGGCTTTTCACCCCTCCACTTT; cdr3_aa: CASSLRQGFSPLHF
clone_size: -; d_call: TRBD1; j_call: TRBJ1-5; v_call: TRBV13; cdr3_nt: TGTGCCAGCAGCAGGGGACAGGGCAATCAGCCCCAGCATTTT; cdr3_aa: CASSRGQGNQPQHF
clone_size: -; d_call: -; j_call: TRBJ1-1; v_call: TRBV6-6; cdr3_nt: TGTGCCAGCAGTCATACGGGGGGTGGCACTGAAGCTTTCTTT; cdr3_aa: CASSHTGGGTEAFF
clone_size: -; d_call: -; j_call: TRBJ1-2; v_call: TRBV6-5; cdr3_nt: TGTGCCAGCAGTTACGAACGGGAAGCTAACTATGGCTACACCTTC; cdr3_aa: CASSYEREANYGYTF
clone_size: few; d_call: TRBD1; j_call: TRBJ1-5; v_call: TRBV5-5; cdr3_nt: TGTGCCAGCAGCCCTGGGACAGCTGGGAATCAGCCCCAGCATTTT; cdr3_aa: CASSPGTAGNQPQHF
clone_size: -; d_call: TRBD1; j_call: TRBJ2-5; v_call: TRBV2; cdr3_nt: TGTGCCAGCGACAGGGACCGAGAGACCCAGTACTTC; cdr3_aa: CASDRDRETQYF
clone_size: -; d_call: -; j_call: TRBJ2-7; v_call: TRBV4-2; cdr3_nt: TGTGCCAGCAGCCATGGTAACCGCGCCGGGTACGAGCAGTACTTC; cdr3_aa: CASSHGNRAGYEQYF
clone_size: -; d_call: -; j_call: TRBJ1-2; v_call: TRBV6-6; cdr3_nt: TGTGCCAGCAGCCCCTCCGGGGGGGGACGATTCTATGGCTACACCTTC; cdr3_aa: CASSPSGGGRFYGYTF
clone_size: -; d_call: -; j_call: TRBJ2-3; v_call: TRBV7-9; cdr3_nt: TGTGCCAGCAGCTTACCAGTGTTGGATACGCAGTATTTT; cdr3_aa: CASSLPVLDTQYF